This is a list of T cell receptor beta chains from one sample in a study of T-cell memory formation after mild COVID-19. MiXCR was run by TCRdb on the 5' RACE reads, yielding one entry per CDR3 protein. The sample holds some 330,000 distinct CDR3 sequences, 20% to 25% seen once. Sequencing was done on a sample of PBMCs or a T cell subset sorted from them (not recorded which). Every receptor here comes from an adult woman who had mild COVID-19 (a few samples of this study predate the infection). Cell type and time point are not known. Both conserved end residues are part of each CDR3. The D gene is left open where the match is weak. Clone size is given for some rows only: seen once, a few or many times, or a class if the clone is expanded.

CASSPGQGRQGNQPQHF TGTGCCAGCAGCCCCGGACAGGGCCGACAGGGTAATCAGCCCCAGCATTTT once TRBJ1-5 TRBD1 TRBV4-2
CASSGAVYTF TGTGCCAGCAGCGGAGCGGTCTACACCTTC NA TRBJ1-2 NA TRBV9
CASSLEYPGDTQYF TGTGCCAGCAGCTTAGAATATCCGGGAGATACGCAGTATTTT NA TRBJ2-3 NA TRBV11-2
CASSSDLAGVGQFF TGTGCCAGCAGCTCCGATCTAGCGGGGGTCGGGCAGTTCTTC few TRBJ2-1 TRBD2 TRBV5-6
CASSDPGISPDQETQYF TGTGCCAGCAGTGATCCTGGGATTTCCCCGGACCAAGAGACCCAGTACTTC NA TRBJ2-5 NA TRBV9
CASSDLYRPNEQFF TGTGCCAGCAGTGACCTCTACAGACCCAATGAGCAGTTCTTC NA TRBJ2-1 NA TRBV2
CAISSGGAIREQYF TGTGCCATCAGTTCCGGGGGGGCAATACGGGAGCAGTACTTC NA TRBJ2-7 TRBD2 TRBV10-3
CASSKGQGMYQETQYF TGTGCCAGCAGCAAAGGACAGGGAATGTACCAAGAGACCCAGTACTTC few TRBJ2-5 TRBD1 TRBV7-2
CASSLGDLRAEAFF TGTGCCAGCAGTTTGGGGGATCTTCGGGCTGAAGCTTTCTTT NA TRBJ1-1 NA TRBV12-3/TRBV12-4
CASSQSAGANVLTF TGTGCCAGCAGCCAGTCGGCAGGGGCCAACGTCCTGACTTTC NA TRBJ2-6 NA TRBV3-1
CASSGRGDQPQHF TGTGCCAGCAGCGGAAGGGGAGATCAGCCCCAGCATTTT NA TRBJ1-5 NA TRBV7-8
CASSLGQGLDTEAFF TGTGCCAGCAGCTTGGGACAGGGTTTGGACACTGAAGCTTTCTTT few TRBJ1-1 TRBD1 TRBV7-9
CASSFMGSLSYEQYF TGTGCCAGCAGCTTCATGGGTTCTCTCTCCTACGAGCAGTACTTC NA TRBJ2-7 NA TRBV11-1
CASSRVGAPYEQYF TGTGCCAGCAGCCGTGTCGGGGCCCCCTACGAGCAGTACTTC NA TRBJ2-7 NA TRBV3-1
CASSIRGPGANVLTF TGCGCCAGCAGCATCAGGGGCCCTGGGGCCAACGTCCTGACTTTC NA TRBJ2-6 NA TRBV5-1
CSAIMGSQPQHF TGCAGTGCTATAATGGGCTCACAGCCCCAGCATTTT NA TRBJ1-5 NA TRBV20-1
CASSPGGTEETQYF TGTGCCAGCAGTCCGGGCGGGACCGAAGAGACCCAGTACTTC NA TRBJ2-5 NA TRBV12-3/TRBV12-4
CASSRSGLKETQYF TGTGCCAGCAGCCGGAGCGGATTAAAAGAGACCCAGTACTTC NA TRBJ2-5 NA TRBV7-8
CASSQDVTSSGTDTQYF TGTGCCAGCAGCCAAGACGTGACTAGTAGTGGCACAGATACGCAGTATTTT few TRBJ2-3 NA TRBV3-1
CASSLAGLGYNEQFF TGTGCCAGCAGTCTAGCGGGTCTGGGCTACAATGAGCAGTTCTTC NA TRBJ2-1 TRBD2 TRBV12-3/TRBV12-4
CASSQDSWVQNTEAFF TGCGCCAGCAGCCAAGATTCGTGGGTCCAGAACACTGAAGCTTTCTTT NA TRBJ1-1 NA TRBV4-1
CAKTSGGRNDEQYF TGTGCCAAGACTAGCGGGGGCCGTAATGACGAGCAGTACTTC few TRBJ2-7 TRBD2 TRBV7-6
CASSTMGVRVMNTGELFF TGTGCCAGTAGTACTATGGGAGTCAGGGTTATGAACACCGGGGAGCTGTTTTTT NA TRBJ2-2 NA TRBV19
CASSKTGTGSEKLFF TGTGCCAGCAGTAAGACCGGGACAGGGTCCGAAAAACTGTTTTTT NA TRBJ1-4 TRBD1 TRBV4-2
CSARGPDWSYEQYF TGCAGTGCTAGAGGTCCGGACTGGTCCTACGAGCAGTACTTC NA TRBJ2-7 NA TRBV20-1
CASSLRTGGGTEAFF TGTGCCAGCAGTTTAAGGACAGGGGGGGGAACTGAAGCTTTCTTT few TRBJ1-1 TRBD1 TRBV27
CASRPVVDHLGEGLLAYRAGYTF TGTGCCAGCAGACCCGTCGTCGATCACCTCGGGGAGGGTCTACTAGCGTACAGGGCTGGCTACACCTTC NA TRBJ1-2 NA TRBV27
CASSLDQTGASGANVLTF TGTGCCAGCAGCTTAGATCAGACAGGGGCTTCTGGGGCCAACGTCCTGACTTTC few TRBJ2-6 TRBD1 TRBV7-2
CASSLGREQFF TGCGCCAGCAGCTTGGGGCGTGAGCAGTTCTTC NA TRBJ2-1 NA TRBV5-1
CASSPTSGYNEQFF TGTGCCAGCTCACCGACTAGCGGCTACAATGAGCAGTTCTTC few TRBJ2-1 TRBD2 TRBV18
CASSYGLRDRSDEQYF TGTGCCAGCAGTTACGGACTACGGGACAGAAGCGACGAGCAGTACTTC NA TRBJ2-7 NA TRBV28
CASSLGGVDYGYTF TGCGCCAGCAGCTTGGGAGGGGTTGACTATGGCTACACCTTC NA TRBJ1-2 NA TRBV5-1
CASSRPTGTSGDTYEQYF TGTGCCAGCAGCCGACCGACCGGGACTAGCGGGGACACCTACGAGCAGTACTTC NA TRBJ2-7 TRBD2 TRBV7-6
CSARETRSYEQYF TGCAGTGCTAGAGAGACTAGGAGCTACGAGCAGTACTTC NA TRBJ2-7 NA TRBV20-1
CAWSPRDRGFTDTQYF TGTGCCTGGAGTCCCCGGGACAGGGGGTTCACAGATACGCAGTATTTT NA TRBJ2-3 TRBD1 TRBV30
CASCEGRVNTEAFF TGCGCCAGCTGCGAGGGACGGGTGAACACTGAAGCTTTCTTT NA TRBJ1-1 NA TRBV5-1
CASRDGSSYEQYF TGTGCCAGCCGGGACGGGAGCTCCTACGAGCAGTACTTC many TRBJ2-7 NA TRBV6-2/TRBV6-3
CASSFPKARQETQYF TGTGCCAGCAGTTTTCCCAAGGCTCGTCAAGAGACCCAGTACTTC NA TRBJ2-5 NA TRBV6-6
CASSGAGAGAQPQHF TGTGCCAGCAGTGGGGCGGGAGCGGGTGCCCAGCCCCAGCATTTT NA TRBJ1-5 NA TRBV6-1
CASSHSRRSSTDTQYF TGTGCCAGCAGCCACTCCAGGAGATCTAGCACAGATACGCAGTATTTT few TRBJ2-3 NA TRBV7-9
CASSYSAGGGEQYF TGTGCCAGCAGTTACTCGGCAGGTGGAGGGGAGCAGTACTTC few TRBJ2-7 NA TRBV6-6
CASSLVGTGDGNTIYF TGTGCCAGCAGCTTAGTCGGGACAGGGGATGGAAACACCATATATTTT few TRBJ1-3 TRBD1 TRBV7-2
CASSHPTSLDTQYF TGCGCCAGCAGCCATCCTACTAGCCTAGATACGCAGTATTTT few TRBJ2-3 NA TRBV4-1
CSAGRGPSTDTQYF TGCAGTGCTGGACGGGGTCCTAGCACAGATACGCAGTATTTT NA TRBJ2-3 NA TRBV20-1
CSVEETTYNEQFF TGCAGCGTTGAAGAGACTACTTACAATGAGCAGTTCTTC many TRBJ2-1 NA TRBV29-1
CASSPVRVLNGNTIYF TGTGCCAGCTCACCGGTGAGGGTTTTGAATGGAAACACCATATATTTT NA TRBJ1-3 NA TRBV18
CASSLESWAGQPQHF TGTGCCAGCAGCTTAGAGAGTTGGGCGGGTCAGCCCCAGCATTTT NA TRBJ1-5 NA TRBV7-8
CASSFSQGQETQYF TGTGCCAGCAGTTTCTCCCAGGGCCAAGAGACCCAGTACTTC few TRBJ2-5 NA TRBV12-3/TRBV12-4
CASYGLAGGETQYF TGTGCCAGCTATGGGCTAGCGGGAGGAGAGACCCAGTACTTC NA TRBJ2-5 TRBD2 TRBV5-6
CSAATGRQRSSNEKLFF TGCAGTGCAGCCACGGGACGCCAGAGAAGTTCTAATGAAAAACTGTTTTTT NA TRBJ1-4 NA TRBV20-1
CASSPSGGPGGTDTQYF TGTGCCAGCAGTCCTTCGGGAGGGCCGGGGGGCACAGATACGCAGTATTTT NA TRBJ2-3 TRBD2 TRBV6-5
CSAPPLRASYNEQFF TGCAGTGCCCCGCCCCTCAGGGCTAGCTACAATGAGCAGTTCTTC NA TRBJ2-1 NA TRBV20-1
CASSLEGTLVGTEAFF TGCGCCAGCAGCTTGGAGGGCACCCTCGTTGGCACTGAAGCTTTCTTT once TRBJ1-1 NA TRBV5-1
CSVTADTEAFF TGCAGCGTTACCGCAGACACTGAAGCTTTCTTT NA TRBJ1-1 NA TRBV29-1